Sequencing of this T cell receptor beta chain was carried out in a study of blood T cell repertoires in COVID-19. Repertoires were generated with immunoSEQ multiplex PCR, while TCRdb's copy carries only in-frame clones and drops some. The table lists about 300,000 clones, 89% of them singletons. A COVID-19 case was met by exposed participants within 2 weeks before study entry. The CDR3 contains 14 residues. The rearrangement uses TRBV21-1 and TRBJ1-1. TRBV21-1 is a known pseudogene. Source material: PBMCs or T cells enriched from blood (not recorded which). This clonotype was obtained from a woman aged 50 to 60 who had been exposed to COVID-19. Here the CDR3 reads CASSREHQNTEAFF. The CDR3 DNA follows: TGTGCCAGCAGCAGGGAGCACCAGAACACTGAAGCTTTCTTT.